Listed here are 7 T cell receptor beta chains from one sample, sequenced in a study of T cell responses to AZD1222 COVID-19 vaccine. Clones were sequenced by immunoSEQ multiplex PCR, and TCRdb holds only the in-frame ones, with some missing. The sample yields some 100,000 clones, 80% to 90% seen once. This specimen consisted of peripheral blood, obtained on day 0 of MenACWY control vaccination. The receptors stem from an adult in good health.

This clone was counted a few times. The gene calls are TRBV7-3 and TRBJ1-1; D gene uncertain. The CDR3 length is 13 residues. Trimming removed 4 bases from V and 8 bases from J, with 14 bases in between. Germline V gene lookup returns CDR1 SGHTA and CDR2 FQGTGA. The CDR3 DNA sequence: TGTGCCAGCAGCTCCTCAGGCGGAGGCGAAGCTTTCTTT. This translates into CASSSSGGGEAFF. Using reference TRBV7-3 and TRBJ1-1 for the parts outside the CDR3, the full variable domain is GAGVSQTPSNKVTEKGKYVELRCDPISGHTALYWYRQSLGQGPEFLIYFQGTGAADDSGLPNDRFFAVRPEGSVSTLKIQRTERGDSAVYLCASSSSGGGEAFFGQGTRLTVV.

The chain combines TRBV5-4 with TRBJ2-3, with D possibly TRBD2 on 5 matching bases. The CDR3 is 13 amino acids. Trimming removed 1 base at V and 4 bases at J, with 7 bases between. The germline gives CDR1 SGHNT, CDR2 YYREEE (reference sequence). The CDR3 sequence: CASSLLGADTQYF. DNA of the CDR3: TGTGCCAGCAGCTTGCTCGGGGCAGATACGCAGTATTTT.

The CDR3 DNA follows: TGCAGTGCCACAGTCAGAAGGGGCTACACCTTC. Translating it yields CSATVRRGYTF. V usage is TRBV20-1 and J usage is TRBJ1-2; D remains ambiguous. This CDR3 comprises 11 residues. Germline-derived CDR1 and CDR2 are DFQATT and SNEGSKA (reference sequence). Trimming stripped 6 bases from V and 8 bases from J, with 13 bases between.

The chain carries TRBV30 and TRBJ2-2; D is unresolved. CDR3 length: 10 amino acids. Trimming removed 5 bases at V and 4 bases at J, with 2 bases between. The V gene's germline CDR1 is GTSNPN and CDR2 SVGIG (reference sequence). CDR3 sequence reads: CAWSTGELFF. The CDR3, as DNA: TGTGCCTGGTCCACCGGGGAGCTGTTTTTT.

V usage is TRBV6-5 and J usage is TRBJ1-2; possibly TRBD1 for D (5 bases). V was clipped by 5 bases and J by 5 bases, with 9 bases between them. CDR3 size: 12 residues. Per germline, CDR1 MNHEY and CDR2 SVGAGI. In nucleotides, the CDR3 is TGTGCCAGCAGTCGGCGGGGGTATGGCTACACCTTC. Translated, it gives CASSRRGYGYTF.

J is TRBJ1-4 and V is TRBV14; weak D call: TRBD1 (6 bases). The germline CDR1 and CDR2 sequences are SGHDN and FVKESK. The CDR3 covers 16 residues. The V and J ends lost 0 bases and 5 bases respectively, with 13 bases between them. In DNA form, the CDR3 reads TGTGCCAGCAGCCAAGACCGGACAGCGGGGAATGAAAAACTGTTTTTT. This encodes CASSQDRTAGNEKLFF.

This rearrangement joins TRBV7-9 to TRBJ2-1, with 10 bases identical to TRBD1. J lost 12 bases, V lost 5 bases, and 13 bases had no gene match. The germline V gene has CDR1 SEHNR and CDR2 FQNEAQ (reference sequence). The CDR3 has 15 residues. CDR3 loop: CASSPGQGEGIGQFF. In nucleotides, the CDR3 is TGTGCCAGCAGCCCCGGACAGGGGGAAGGTATAGGGCAGTTCTTC.